Each of the 30 T cell receptor beta chains below was sequenced from the same sample in a study of PD-L1 blockade in urothelial cancer. Method: immunoSEQ multiplex PCR; TCRdb's copy keeps in-frame clones and lacks some. This table holds about 43,000 clones, approximately 90% found once. Sample: PBMCs, taken around atezolizumab (anti-PD-L1) treatment. Source of these receptors: a woman aged 55-75 years with urothelial cancer.

The chain carries TRBV5-1 and TRBJ1-2; D is ambiguous. This CDR3 is built from 13 residues. V was pared by 0 bases and J by 6 bases, with 9 bases between. CDR1 and CDR2 from the germline V gene are SGHRS and YFSETQ. The CDR3, as DNA: TGCGCCAGCAGCTTGGATGACTCCAATGGCTACACCTTC. Its translation: CASSLDDSNGYTF.

V and J are TRBV16 and TRBJ2-7; 7 bases agree with TRBD1. The CDR3 length is 15 residues. From germline, CDR1 is KGHSY and CDR2 FQNENV. V was pared by 2 bases and J by 3 bases, with 7 bases of the junction left unmatched. The CDR3 sequence is CASSQPGQQGYEQYF. CDR3 sequence (DNA): TGTGCCAGCAGCCAACCGGGACAGCAAGGCTACGAGCAGTACTTC.

This chain links TRBV27 with TRBJ1-2, with D uncertain. The CDR3 consists of 13 residues. Germline V gene sequence: CDR1 MNHEY, CDR2 SMNVEV (reference sequence). The ends were cut back, 4 bases at V and 4 bases at J, with 10 bases in the middle. The CDR3 DNA follows: TGTGCCAGCAGTTCTACAGCGGGCTATGGCTACACCTTC. This encodes CASSSTAGYGYTF.

The CDR3 region is CASKSRRNEQFF. DNA of the CDR3: TGTGCCAGCAAAAGTCGTAGAAATGAGCAGTTCTTC. This chain links TRBV6-5 with TRBJ2-1; D call uncertain. The CDR3 is 12 amino acids. Trimming left V 7 bases short and J 7 bases short, with 11 bases between. Germline assignment: CDR1 MNHEY and CDR2 SVGAGI.

The chain joins TRBV7-9 to TRBJ2-1, with 8 bases matching TRBD1. Germline values: CDR1 SEHNR, CDR2 FQNEAQ (reference sequence). This CDR3 region has 12 residues. V gave up 8 bases and J gave up 10 bases; unmatched junction bases: 7. The DNA of the CDR3 is TGTGCCAGCGGCAGGGGGCTTTTGGAGCAGTTCTTC. Translation gives CASGRGLLEQFF.

J is TRBJ2-1 and V is TRBV25-1; tentative D call: TRBD1 (6 bases). Germline values: CDR1 MGHDK, CDR2 SYGVNS. V lost 1 base, J lost 8 bases, and 21 bases lay in between. The CDR3 covers 17 residues. CDR3 sequence: CASSEFGPSGVGDEQFF. CDR3 coding DNA: TGTGCCAGCAGTGAATTCGGGCCCTCAGGGGTCGGCGATGAGCAGTTCTTC.

V usage is TRBV28 and J usage is TRBJ1-5; 9 bases align to TRBD1. CDR1 MDHEN and CDR2 SYDVKM come from the germline V gene. V shed 5 bases and J 3 bases; nucleotides not matched to a gene: 5. This CDR3 has 15 amino acids. The CDR3 spells CASSAGQGPNQPQHF. The DNA of the CDR3 is TGTGCCAGCAGTGCGGGACAGGGTCCCAATCAGCCCCAGCATTTT. Full variable domain (rest looked up from reference TRBV28 and TRBJ1-5): DVKVTQSSRYLVKRTGEKVFLECVQDMDHENMFWYRQDPGLGLRLIYFSYDVKMKEKGDIPEGYSVSREKKERFSLILESASTNQTSMYLCASSAGQGPNQPQHFGDGTRLSIL.

V is TRBV4-1 and J is TRBJ2-7, with TRBD1 identical over 11 bases. J gave up 5 bases and V 0 bases, and 9 bases lay outside the gene matches. The CDR3 is 17 amino acids. CDR1 MGHRA and CDR2 YSYEKL come from the germline V gene. The CDR3 DNA reads as TGCGCCAGCAGCCAAGATCGTTCCGGGACAGGGGGACACGAGCAGTACTTC. Its protein product is CASSQDRSGTGGHEQYF.

V gene TRBV21-1 combines with J gene TRBJ1-1; the tabulated D call, TRBD1, remains unverified against the DNA. TRBV21-1 is a documented pseudogene. The CDR3 runs to 15 residues. The CDR3 reads CASSEPQGLDTEAFF. The CDR3 nucleotides read TGTGCCAGCAGCGAACCACAGGGGTTAGACACTGAAGCTTTCTTT.

The CDR3 region is CASSLSDYYGYTF. DNA for the CDR3: TGTGCCAGCAGTTTATCCGACTACTATGGCTACACCTTC. The V call is TRBV28, the J call TRBJ1-2; D is undetermined. Trimming left V 1 base short and J 3 bases short, with 6 bases between. This CDR3 comprises 13 residues. The germline V gene encodes CDR1 MDHEN and CDR2 SYDVKM.

The V and J genes are TRBV4-3 and TRBJ1-2; D is unclear. V was clipped by 0 bases and J by 8 bases, with 13 bases between them. From germline, CDR1 is LGHNA and CDR2 YSLEER. The CDR3 runs 14 residues. The CDR3 spells CASSQDSGFGGYTF. In DNA, the CDR3 is TGCGCCAGCAGCCAAGATTCGGGGTTCGGGGGCTACACCTTC.

The chain couples TRBV5-4 to TRBJ2-1; 8 bases are a match to TRBD1. This CDR3 contains 15 residues. Trimming took 0 bases from V and 4 from J; bases not matched to a gene: 3. Germline V gene lookup returns CDR1 SGHNT and CDR2 YYREEE (reference sequence). The chain's CDR3 is CASSLEGQAYNEQFF. CDR3 DNA sequence: TGTGCCAGCAGCTTGGAGGGACAGGCTTACAATGAGCAGTTCTTC.

This chain connects TRBV2 to TRBJ1-3; 7 bases are a match to TRBD1. V lost 9 bases, J lost 0 bases, and 11 bases stayed unmatched. This CDR3 spans 16 amino acids. Germline values: CDR1 SNHLY, CDR2 FYNNEI. Here the CDR3 DNA reads TGTGCCAGTTGTTACGACAGGGCTAGCTCTGGAAACACCATATATTTT. This gives the protein CASCYDRASSGNTIYF.

This sequence joins TRBV5-4 and TRBJ2-1; 13 bases match TRBD2. Germline lookup yields CDR1 SGHNT and CDR2 YYREEE (reference sequence). The CDR3 is 16 amino acids. V lost 4 bases, J lost 3 bases, and 4 bases stayed unmatched. CDR3 bases: TGTGCCAGCAGCGACCGACTAGCGGGGGGCTACAATGAGCAGTTCTTC. Its protein product is CASSDRLAGGYNEQFF.

This chain uses TRBV7-2 with TRBJ2-5, with TRBD2 matching over 9 bases. With 5 bases clipped from V and 1 base from J, the junction kept 8 bases outside the gene matches. The CDR3 has 16 residues. Germline CDR1 reads SGHTA; CDR2 reads FQGNSA. The CDR3 coding sequence is TGTGCCAGCAGCCCAAGCAGCGGGGGGTTCCAAGAGACCCAGTACTTC. Residues: CASSPSSGGFQETQYF.

The chain is built from TRBV6-6 and TRBJ1-1; D ambiguous. Germline V gives CDR1 MNHNY, CDR2 SVGAGI (reference sequence). Trimming cost V 4 bases and J 5 bases, with 11 bases left between them. The CDR3 runs 13 residues. The CDR3 nucleotides are TGTGCCAGCAGTTTGGGCCTTGGGACTGAAGCTTTCTTT. Protein: CASSLGLGTEAFF.

This chain connects TRBV6-5 to TRBJ2-7; 10 bases map to TRBD2. Losses at the gene ends were 0 bases for V and 7 bases for J; bases not matched to a gene: 9. Germline V CDR1 and CDR2: MNHEY, SVGAGI. The CDR3 runs 16 residues. This chain's CDR3 is CASSYSSLAGAGEQYF. CDR3 coding DNA: TGTGCCAGCAGTTACTCGAGTCTAGCGGGGGCGGGGGAGCAGTACTTC.

The genes are TRBV28 and TRBJ1-2; D may be TRBD1 (5 bases). Germline V CDR1 and CDR2: MDHEN, SYDVKM. V shed 6 bases and J shed 4 bases, with 12 bases lying between them. The CDR3 length is 13 residues. In DNA, the CDR3 is TGTGCCAGCAGGCCGGGGGGTGCCTATGGCTACACCTTC. Residues: CASRPGGAYGYTF.

The chain has TRBV6-6 and TRBJ1-2; maybe TRBD1 (5 bases). Germline V gives CDR1 MNHNY, CDR2 SVGAGI (reference sequence). The CDR3 is made up of 14 amino acids. V dropped 5 bases and J dropped 2 bases, with 12 bases sitting between them. CDR3 nucleotide sequence: TGTGCCAGCAGTACGCTGCAGGGAAACTATGGCTACACCTTC. Protein: CASSTLQGNYGYTF.

The J gene is TRBJ1-2, the V gene TRBV4-2; maybe TRBD1 (5 bases). This CDR3 contains 14 residues. CDR1 and CDR2 from the germline V gene are LGHNA and YNFKEQ. With 0 bases removed from V and 6 bases from J, the gap between germline ends came to 11 bases. The CDR3 reads CASSQELGRDGYTF. The DNA of the CDR3 is TGTGCCAGCAGCCAAGAACTGGGCAGGGATGGCTACACCTTC.

V usage is TRBV13 and J usage is TRBJ2-3; 15 bases are shared with TRBD2. This CDR3 comprises 18 residues. Per germline, CDR1 PRHDT and CDR2 FYEKMQ (reference sequence). The V segment lost 5 bases and the J segment 2 bases; nucleotides outside the gene matches: 8. The chain's CDR3 is CASSTVGLAGGFTDTQYF. In nucleotides, the CDR3 is TGTGCCAGCAGCACAGTGGGACTAGCGGGGGGTTTCACAGATACGCAGTATTTT.

The rearrangement links TRBV6-5 to TRBJ2-1; a weak D match, TRBD2 (6 bases). The CDR3 is 14 residues long. Germline V lookup: CDR1 MNHEY, CDR2 SVGAGI. V gave up 2 bases and J gave up 7 bases, with 12 bases separating them. CDR3 in amino acids: CASSYGLATNEQFF. The CDR3 DNA follows: TGTGCCAGCAGTTACGGGCTAGCGACGAATGAGCAGTTCTTC.

This chain connects TRBV27 to TRBJ2-7, with 14 positions matching TRBD2. Germline CDR1 is MNHEY and CDR2 is SMNVEV (reference sequence). The junction had 9 bases not matched to a gene; V was cut back by 2 bases and J by 3 bases. This CDR3 is built from 18 residues. In nucleotides, the CDR3 is TGTGCCAGCAGTTTAAAAGTTGGGACTAGCGGGAGTTTCTACGAGCAGTACTTC. Translating gives CASSLKVGTSGSFYEQYF.

Here the CDR3 DNA reads TGCGCCAGCAGCCCGACTAGCGGGAGGGCCTACAATGAGCAGTTCTTC. Amino acids: CASSPTSGRAYNEQFF. The chain carries TRBV5-1 and TRBJ2-1; the match to TRBD2 covers 14 bases. Germline V CDR1 and CDR2: SGHRS, YFSETQ. The V segment lost 4 bases and the J segment 2 bases; nucleotides outside the gene matches: 2. This CDR3 spans 16 amino acids.

This clone was recorded only once. V and J are TRBV5-1 and TRBJ2-3; no reliable D call. Looked up from germline, CDR1 is SGHRS and CDR2 is YFSETQ. The CDR3 totals 14 residues. The V end was cut by 6 bases, the J end by 1 base, with 12 bases between. The CDR3 DNA reads TGCGCCAGCAACCGTCTCAGCGGCACAGATACGCAGTATTTT. Translated, it gives CASNRLSGTDTQYF.

V gene TRBV5-8 combines with J gene TRBJ1-1; no clear D gene. Trimming pared 3 bases from V and 1 base from J, leaving 16 bases between. The CDR3 extends over 16 amino acids. The V gene's germline CDR1 is SGHTS and CDR2 YDEGEE. The CDR3 DNA sequence: TGTGCCAGCAGCTCTTTTTCACTGGTCGGGAACACTGAAGCTTTCTTT. This gives the protein CASSSFSLVGNTEAFF.

The CDR3 sequence: CASSRTTGGLGGYTF. Here the CDR3 DNA reads TGCGCCAGCAGCCGTACGACAGGGGGCCTAGGTGGCTACACCTTC. The V and J genes are TRBV4-3 and TRBJ1-2; TRBD1 agrees at 10 bases. The CDR3 loop spans 15 amino acids. V was pared by 4 bases and J by 7 bases, with 9 bases of the junction left unmatched. The germline CDR1 and CDR2 sequences are LGHNA and YSLEER.

The genes are TRBV6-1 and TRBJ2-7, with D possibly being TRBD1 (5 bases). The CDR3 is 12 residues long. Trimming removed 10 bases at V and 6 bases at J, with 16 bases between. Per the germline V gene, CDR1 is MNHNS and CDR2 is SASEGT. The CDR3 sequence is CATRYTGAEQYF. CDR3 DNA: TGTGCCACCCGATATACAGGCGCCGAGCAGTACTTC.

The V and J genes are TRBV27 and TRBJ2-7, with TRBD2 identical over 13 bases. The trim removed 6 bases at V and 4 bases at J, leaving 9 bases unmatched. Germline loops: CDR1 MNHEY, CDR2 SMNVEV (reference sequence). CDR3 length: 16 amino acids. In DNA form, the CDR3 reads TGTGCCAGCAGGCACACTAGCGGGAGGGCCCGGTACGAGCAGTACTTC. It yields the protein CASRHTSGRARYEQYF.

This sequence joins TRBV2 and TRBJ2-1, with D possibly TRBD2 on 7 matching bases. Germline CDR1 reads SNHLY; CDR2 reads FYNNEI. The CDR3 totals 15 residues. The V and J ends lost 6 bases and 6 bases respectively, with 18 bases between them. The CDR3 nucleotides read TGTGCCAGCAGGGGGAGGGGGGCCCCACCCAATGAGCAGTTCTTC. Its translation: CASRGRGAPPNEQFF.